Below, 5 T cell receptor beta chains from the same sample are listed, as sequenced in a study of glioma-infiltrating T cells after dendritic cell vaccination. Generated by immunoSEQ multiplex PCR, the TCRdb table keeps only in-frame clones and is missing some. In the table there are approximately 82,000 clones, roughly 90% of which are singletons. The starting material was blood, obtained before dendritic cell vaccination. The receptors stem from a human donor with glioblastoma.

This clone is a singleton in its sample. The chain combines TRBV30 with TRBJ1-1, with 9 bases that match TRBD1. V dropped 4 bases and J dropped 4; count of bases not matched to a gene: 10. CDR3 length: 15 amino acids. Germline-derived CDR1 and CDR2 are GTSNPN and SVGIG (reference sequence). The chain's CDR3 is CAWTWRDRDGTEAFF. For the CDR3, the DNA is TGTGCCTGGACCTGGAGGGACAGGGATGGCACTGAAGCTTTCTTT.

V usage is TRBV7-8 and J usage is TRBJ1-5; 11 bases align to TRBD1. V trimming: 5 bases; J trimming: 0 bases; junction bases outside the gene matches: 12. The germline V gene has CDR1 SGHVS and CDR2 FQNEAQ. The CDR3 runs to 19 residues. The CDR3 DNA sequence: TGTGCCAGCAGCGGTGGGACAGGGGGGCTTTCATATAGCAATCAGCCCCAGCATTTT. Its translation: CASSGGTGGLSYSNQPQHF.

This CDR3 reads CASSPRTETDTQYF. The DNA for the CDR3 is TGTGCCAGCAGCCCCCGGACAGAGACAGATACGCAGTATTTT. J is TRBJ2-3 and V is TRBV9; a possible D gene is TRBD1 (6 bases). Germline values: CDR1 SGDLS, CDR2 YYNGEE. V was cut by 4 bases and J by 3 bases, with 12 bases left in between. This CDR3 spans 14 amino acids.

In regard to this clone: An end of the junction does not agree with germline; a read error may underlie this. This sequence joins TRBV7-7 and TRBJ2-1; 7 bases match TRBD2. The germline gives CDR1 SSHAT, CDR2 FNYEAQ (reference sequence). The CDR3 consists of 14 residues. The CDR3 sequence is CASSLGGAGNEQFF. The CDR3 nucleotides read TGTGCTAGCAGCCTGGGAGGAGCGGGGAATGAGCAGTTCTTC. Together with reference TRBV7-7 and TRBJ2-1, the CDR3 gives the full variable domain: GAGVSQSPRYKVTKRGQDVTLRCDPISSHATLYWYQQALGQGPEFLTYFNYEAQPDKSGLPSDRFSAERPEGSISTLTIQRTEQRDSAMYRCASSLGGAGNEQFFGPGTRLTVL.

The chain uses TRBV4-2 and TRBJ1-2, with a weak D call TRBD1 (5 bases). Germline V gene lookup returns CDR1 LGHNA and CDR2 YNFKEQ. Trimming removed 4 bases at V and 3 bases at J, with 18 bases between. The CDR3 extends over 16 amino acids. The DNA for the CDR3 is TGTGCCAGCAGCCGCGGAGGGTGGGACCTTGACTATGGCTACACCTTC. Encoded protein: CASSRGGWDLDYGYTF.